These 20 T cell receptor beta chains were all obtained from the same sample, sequenced in a study of OX40 agonist ivuxolimab in advanced cancers. The library was made by the immunoSEQ multiplex PCR assay. TCRdb holds this immuneACCESS table with in-frame rearrangements only. Some clones are missing; in checked studies, unresolved V genes explain under half, and the rest has no known cause. The sample table shows about 67,000 clones, and about 88% are seen once. The biggest ten clones account for 2% of the sample. Sequenced material: CD4+ or CD8+ T cells sorted from blood, taken in a trial of the OX40 agonist ivuxolimab. The receptors were gathered from an adult with an advanced solid tumor such as melanoma, head and neck, liver or kidney cancer.

The chain employs TRBV5-1 and TRBJ1-2; D gene ambiguous. V was trimmed by 4 bases and J by 4 bases, leaving 14 bases between them. This CDR3 has 14 amino acids. Germline values: CDR1 SGHRS, CDR2 YFSETQ. The CDR3 DNA is TGCGCCAGCAGCCGAAACGGGCAGTCCTATGGCTACACCTTC. It encodes CASSRNGQSYGYTF. The full variable domain, in which reference TRBV5-1 and TRBJ1-2 provide the parts outside the CDR3, is KAGVTQTPRYLIKTRGQQVTLSCSPISGHRSVSWYQQTPGQGLQFLFEYFSETQRNKGNFPGRFSGRQFSNSRSEMNVSTLELGDSALYLCASSRNGQSYGYTFGSGTRLTVV.

CDR3 nucleotides: TGTGCCAGCAGCTTAGCTGGACAGGGGTTCCACGAGCAGTACTTC. Its translation: CASSLAGQGFHEQYF. This sequence joins TRBV11-2 and TRBJ2-7; 9 positions agree with TRBD1. Germline-derived CDR1 and CDR2 are SGHAT and FQNNGV. The V gene end was trimmed by 1 base and the J gene end by 5 bases; junction bases not matched to a gene: 6. The CDR3 extends over 15 amino acids.

The chain has TRBV6-6 and TRBJ1-4; 7 bases map to TRBD1. The CDR3 is made up of 13 amino acids. Germline V gene sequence: CDR1 MNHNY, CDR2 SVGAGI (reference sequence). Trimming took 2 bases from V and 7 from J; bases not matched to a gene: 1. CDR3 in amino acids: CASSYRGPEKLFF. CDR3 bases: TGTGCCAGCAGTTACAGGGGGCCTGAAAAACTGTTTTTT.

The chain is built from TRBV7-9 and TRBJ2-5; TRBD1 matches at 9 bases. Germline V gene data show CDR1 as SEHNR and CDR2 as FQNEAQ (reference sequence). This CDR3 region has 14 residues. The V gene end was trimmed by 3 bases and the J gene end by 5 bases; junction bases not matched to a gene: 4. The CDR3 here is CASSFGTGYETQYF. The CDR3 DNA follows: TGTGCCAGCAGCTTCGGGACAGGGTACGAGACCCAGTACTTC.

This chain joins TRBV11-2 and TRBJ2-7; 10 bases match TRBD2. Germline CDR1 is SGHAT and CDR2 is FQNNGV. With V trimmed by 2 bases and J by 3 bases, 4 bases remained unmatched. CDR3 length: 15 residues. The CDR3 DNA follows: TGTGCCAGCAGCTTATTCCCTAGCGGGAGCTACGAGCAGTACTTC. This encodes CASSLFPSGSYEQYF.

The chain uses TRBV2 and TRBJ2-7, with no clear D. Germline CDR1 and CDR2: SNHLY and FYNNEI. This CDR3 region has 11 residues. V lost 5 bases to trimming and J lost 6 bases, with 8 bases between them. The CDR3 DNA follows: TGTGCCAGCAGTTTCTCACGCGAGCAGTACTTC. Translating gives CASSFSREQYF.

V is TRBV4-2 and J is TRBJ2-5; TRBD2 aligns across 13 bases. The germline CDR1 and CDR2 sequences are LGHNA and YNFKEQ. V shed 1 base, J shed 5 bases, and the junction held 1 base outside the gene matches. CDR3 length: 15 residues. The CDR3 loop is CASSQGTSGGETQYF. The CDR3 DNA sequence: TGTGCCAGCAGCCAAGGGACTAGCGGGGGCGAGACCCAGTACTTC.

V and J are TRBV6-1 and TRBJ2-5; 8 nucleotides align to TRBD2. The CDR3 sequence is 14 residues long. Germline V lookup: CDR1 MNHNS, CDR2 SASEGT. V trimming: 7 bases; J trimming: 2 bases; junction bases outside the gene matches: 6. The CDR3 region is CASIRLASQETQYF. The DNA of the CDR3 is TGTGCCAGCATCCGACTAGCGAGTCAAGAGACCCAGTACTTC.

This clone occurred a few times. The chain links TRBV19 to TRBJ1-1; TRBD1 is a possible D gene (5 bases). This CDR3 comprises 14 residues. Germline V gene sequence: CDR1 LNHDA, CDR2 SQIVND (reference sequence). V lost 3 bases to trimming and J lost 8 bases, with 16 bases between them. Written as DNA, the CDR3 is TGTGCCAGTAGTATCCTCCAAGCCAGGGAAGAAGCTTTCTTT. It translates to CASSILQAREEAFF.

This chain uses TRBV4-1 with TRBJ2-7; 14 bases fit TRBD2. The CDR3 sequence is 17 residues long. The V gene's germline CDR1 is MGHRA and CDR2 YSYEKL. The junction had 5 bases not matched to a gene; V was cut back by 0 bases and J by 4 bases. CDR3 in amino acids: CASSQDPGLAGVYEQYF. CDR3 nucleotides: TGCGCCAGCAGCCAAGACCCGGGACTAGCGGGAGTGTACGAGCAGTACTTC.

The V and J genes are TRBV5-1 and TRBJ2-6; no definite D call. The CDR3 spans 17 residues. Trimming left V 1 base short and J 0 bases short, with 11 bases between. In germline, CDR1 is SGHRS, CDR2 YFSETQ. Written as DNA, the CDR3 is TGCGCCAGCAGCTTGAATCTCCCGAGCTCTGGGGCCAACGTCCTGACTTTC. As protein: CASSLNLPSSGANVLTF. The full variable domain, in which reference TRBV5-1 and TRBJ2-6 provide the parts outside the CDR3, is KAGVTQTPRYLIKTRGQQVTLSCSPISGHRSVSWYQQTPGQGLQFLFEYFSETQRNKGNFPGRFSGRQFSNSRSEMNVSTLELGDSALYLCASSLNLPSSGANVLTFGAGSRLTVL.

The chain recombines TRBV29-1 with TRBJ2-7, with a possible D match to TRBD2 (6 bases). Germline assignment: CDR1 SQVTM and CDR2 ANQGSEA. The CDR3 is 12 residues long. The V end lost 7 bases, the J end lost 2 bases, and 12 bases lay between the germline ends. The CDR3 here is CSGGAGTYEQYF. Written as DNA, the CDR3 is TGCAGCGGCGGGGCAGGGACCTACGAGCAGTACTTC.

This chain uses TRBV28 with TRBJ2-4; D might be TRBD1 or TRBD2, each matching 6 bases. V dropped 5 bases and J dropped 0 bases, with 8 bases sitting between them. The CDR3 has 14 residues. Germline CDR1 MDHEN, CDR2 SYDVKM. CDR3 DNA: TGTGCCAGCAGTCCGGGGGCAGCCAAAAACATTCAGTACTTC. Its translation: CASSPGAAKNIQYF.

V is TRBV7-3 and J is TRBJ2-2; 7 bases match TRBD1. CDR3 length: 17 amino acids. Germline V gene lookup returns CDR1 SGHTA and CDR2 FQGTGA. With 1 base clipped from V and 4 bases from J, the junction kept 9 bases outside the gene matches. This CDR3 is CASSLKVRGPSTGELFF. In nucleotides, the CDR3 is TGTGCCAGCAGCTTAAAAGTTAGGGGGCCCAGCACCGGGGAGCTGTTTTTT. Based on the CDR3 plus reference TRBV7-3 and TRBJ2-2, the full variable domain is GAGVSQTPSNKVTEKGKYVELRCDPISGHTALYWYRQSLGQGPEFLIYFQGTGAADDSGLPNDRFFAVRPEGSVSTLKIQRTERGDSAVYLCASSLKVRGPSTGELFFGEGSRLTVL.

The chain couples TRBV7-3 to TRBJ2-5; D is tentatively TRBD1 or TRBD2 (5 bases each). The V gene lost 5 bases and the J gene lost 0 bases, with 7 bases spanning the gap. This CDR3 region has 13 residues. The germline V gene encodes CDR1 SGHTA and CDR2 FQGTGA. The CDR3 DNA is TGTGCCAGCAGCATGGGACACCAAGAGACCCAGTACTTC. Encoded protein: CASSMGHQETQYF. The entire variable domain, with the rest obtained from reference TRBV7-3 and TRBJ2-5, is as follows: GAGVSQTPSNKVTEKGKYVELRCDPISGHTALYWYRQSLGQGPEFLIYFQGTGAADDSGLPNDRFFAVRPEGSVSTLKIQRTERGDSAVYLCASSMGHQETQYFGPGTRLLVL.

V and J are TRBV19 and TRBJ2-7; D is undetermined. The CDR3 has 13 amino acids. CDR1 is LNHDA, CDR2 SQIVND, per germline (reference sequence). Trimming took 5 bases from V and 0 from J, leaving 8 bases between them. The CDR3 here is CASSVTASYEQYF. The CDR3 DNA is TGTGCCAGTAGTGTAACAGCCTCCTACGAGCAGTACTTC. The whole variable domain, filled in from reference TRBV19 and TRBJ2-7, reads DGGITQSPKYLFRKEGQNVTLSCEQNLNHDAMYWYRQDPGQGLRLIYYSQIVNDFQKGDIAEGYSVSREKKESFPLTVTSAQKNPTAFYLCASSVTASYEQYFGPGTRLTVT.

This chain uses TRBV7-2 with TRBJ1-5; a possible D gene is TRBD1 (5 bases). CDR1 is SGHTA and CDR2 is FQGNSA in the germline V gene. V shed 5 bases and J shed 9 bases, with 14 bases lying between them. The CDR3 loop spans 13 amino acids. The CDR3 sequence is CASSADRIGPQHF. The CDR3 DNA is TGTGCCAGCAGCGCCGACAGAATCGGGCCCCAGCATTTT.

The DNA of the CDR3 is TGTGCCAGCAGCGCCCGTGAGGGAACTGAAGCTTTCTTT. Translation: CASSAREGTEAFF. J is TRBJ1-1 and V is TRBV7-9; no reliable D call. The V gene lost 5 bases and the J gene lost 5 bases, with 12 bases spanning the gap. Germline lookup yields CDR1 SEHNR and CDR2 FQNEAQ (reference sequence). This CDR3 has 13 amino acids.

The count of this clone is one. The J gene is TRBJ2-3, the V gene TRBV13; 7 nucleotides line up with TRBD1. In germline, CDR1 is PRHDT, CDR2 FYEKMQ (reference sequence). This CDR3 has 17 residues. V was clipped by 1 base and J by 3 bases; unmatched bases: 10. The CDR3 sequence: CASSLERGTEGTDTQYF. In nucleotides, the CDR3 is TGTGCCAGCAGCTTAGAGAGGGGGACAGAGGGAACAGATACGCAGTATTTT.

The V gene is TRBV5-1, the J gene TRBJ2-7; maybe TRBD1 (7 bases). The germline gives CDR1 SGHRS, CDR2 YFSETQ. V lost 3 bases, J lost 0 bases, and 10 bases lay in between. The CDR3 contains 14 residues. DNA of the CDR3: TGCGCCAGCAGCTGGGGGGACAGCTCCTACGAGCAGTACTTC. The encoded protein is CASSWGDSSYEQYF.